The 24 T cell receptor beta chains below all came from one sample that was sequenced in a study of shared clonotypes between healthy human individuals. Measured with immunoSEQ multiplex PCR; TCRdb has only the in-frame clones, and not every one. This repertoire shows about 1 million clones, 65% to 75% found once; its top ten account for nearly 1.5%. The specimen was memory CD4+ T cells sorted from blood. Subset reported: CD45RA-negative fraction. The origin of the receptors is a young man in good health.

The J gene is TRBJ2-5, the V gene TRBV25-1, with TRBD2 matching 12 bases. CDR3 size: 15 residues. CDR1 is MGHDK, CDR2 SYGVNS, per germline. V trimming: 5 bases; J trimming: 9 bases; junction bases outside the gene matches: 10. As DNA, the CDR3 is TGTGCCAGCAGTTCGGCTAGCGGGGGGGGTATGGCCCAGTACTTC. Translation: CASSSASGGGMAQYF.

The rearrangement uses TRBV5-1 and TRBJ2-7; 9 bases match TRBD1. The germline V gene has CDR1 SGHRS and CDR2 YFSETQ. V trimming: 2 bases; J trimming: 2 bases; junction bases outside the gene matches: 5. CDR3 length: 15 amino acids. CDR3 DNA: TGCGCCAGCAGCTTTGGGGACAGGGAAACCTACGAGCAGTACTTC. Protein sequence: CASSFGDRETYEQYF.

The gene calls are TRBV28 and TRBJ2-1; 8 bases are a match to TRBD2. Germline V gives CDR1 MDHEN, CDR2 SYDVKM. CDR3 size: 15 residues. V dropped 3 bases and J dropped 7; count of bases not matched to a gene: 8. The CDR3 DNA follows: TGTGCCAGCAGTTTTTCTGCGGGGGGCTATAATGAGCAGTTCTTC. Its protein is CASSFSAGGYNEQFF.

V and J are TRBV4-1 and TRBJ2-3; no reliable D call. V lost 1 base and J 0 bases, leaving 8 bases between the germline ends. This CDR3 has 15 amino acids. Germline V gives CDR1 MGHRA, CDR2 YSYEKL. DNA of the CDR3: TGCGCCAGCAGCCAAGGATCAGTAAGCACAGATACGCAGTATTTT. Translation gives CASSQGSVSTDTQYF.

V and J are TRBV6-6 and TRBJ2-1; D gene ambiguous. The CDR3 extends over 13 amino acids. Per germline, CDR1 MNHNY and CDR2 SVGAGI (reference sequence). V was pared by 7 bases and J by 6 bases, with 13 bases between. CDR3: CASIGLEVNEQFF. CDR3 DNA: TGTGCCAGCATCGGGTTAGAAGTCAATGAGCAGTTCTTC.

The chain combines TRBV6-1 with TRBJ1-5, with D tentatively TRBD1 (6 bases). V was pared by 1 base and J by 10 bases, with 11 bases between. Germline lookup yields CDR1 MNHNS and CDR2 SASEGT. This CDR3 has 13 amino acids. The CDR3: CASSEGGPVPQHF. The CDR3, as DNA: TGTGCCAGCAGTGAAGGGGGGCCGGTTCCCCAGCATTTT.

This clone showed up just a few times. This sequence joins TRBV6-1 and TRBJ1-2; D unclear. V was clipped by 6 bases and J by 3 bases, with 14 bases between them. The V gene's germline CDR1 is MNHNS and CDR2 SASEGT. The CDR3 covers 14 residues. CDR3 region: CASRELKEDYGYTF. The CDR3 region has the DNA TGTGCCAGCAGAGAGTTAAAGGAGGACTATGGCTACACCTTC.

This chain uses TRBV9 with TRBJ2-3; D is undetermined. Germline assignment: CDR1 SGDLS and CDR2 YYNGEE. This CDR3 region has 15 residues. Trimming removed 4 bases from V and 1 base from J, with 13 bases in between. The CDR3 DNA is TGTGCCAGCAGCTTTAGAGGTGTGGGCACAGATACGCAGTATTTT. This sequence encodes CASSFRGVGTDTQYF.

A remark on this clone: Other DNA sequences from this sample encode an identical CDR3 as well. The chain is built from TRBV11-2 and TRBJ2-7, with D possibly matching TRBD2 (6 bases). This CDR3 is built from 13 residues. V was trimmed by 5 bases and J by 1 base, leaving 9 bases between them. CDR1 and CDR2 from the germline V gene are SGHAT and FQNNGV. CDR3 sequence reads: CASSPGVSYEQYF. The DNA of the CDR3 is TGTGCCAGCAGCCCGGGAGTGTCCTACGAGCAGTACTTC. Supplemented by reference TRBV11-2 and TRBJ2-7, the full variable domain reads EAGVAQSPRYKIIEKRQSVAFWCNPISGHATLYWYQQILGQGPKLLIQFQNNGVVDDSQLPKDRFSAERLKGVDSTLKIQPAKLEDSAVYLCASSPGVSYEQYFGPGTRLTVT.

This sequence joins TRBV5-1 and TRBJ2-5; D gene ambiguous. V was clipped by 2 bases and J by 5 bases, with 13 bases between them. Germline V gene data show CDR1 as SGHRS and CDR2 as YFSETQ. CDR3 length: 14 amino acids. CDR3 nucleotide sequence: TGCGCCAGCAGCTTCATCCCGGCGGCGGAGACCCAGTACTTC. Translated: CASSFIPAAETQYF.

The rearrangement joins TRBV21-1 to TRBJ1-1; the DNA was not compared with TRBD1, the D call given in the table. TRBV21-1 is shown as a pseudogene. The CDR3 extends over 16 amino acids. The CDR3 DNA reads as TGTGCCAGCAGCAATATAGAGGCCAGGGCGAACACTGAAGCTTTCTTT. This encodes CASSNIEARANTEAFF.

The genes are TRBV5-5 and TRBJ1-2; weak D call: TRBD1 (5 bases). V shed 2 bases and J shed 8 bases, with 19 bases lying between them. Germline V gene data show CDR1 as SGHKS and CDR2 as YYEKEE (reference sequence). This CDR3 region has 15 residues. CDR3 sequence (DNA): TGTGCCAGCAGCTTAAGGGGCCCGGTGTATGGGGGCTACACCTTC. It codes for CASSLRGPVYGGYTF.

The genes are TRBV5-1 and TRBJ2-7; perhaps TRBD2 as D (6 bases). There are 14 residues in the CDR3. V was clipped by 3 bases and J by 2 bases, with 12 bases between them. Germline CDR1 reads SGHRS; CDR2 reads YFSETQ. The CDR3 region has the DNA TGCGCCAGCAGCTCGGGACTGGAGACCTACGAGCAGTACTTC. This codes for CASSSGLETYEQYF.

The rearrangement links TRBV14 to TRBJ1-5; a possible D gene is TRBD1 (6 bases). Trimming removed 3 bases at V and 6 bases at J, with 9 bases between. The germline V gene has CDR1 SGHDN and CDR2 FVKESK. The CDR3 consists of 13 residues. CDR3 in amino acids: CASSQDSVQPQHF. The CDR3 DNA is TGTGCCAGCAGCCAGGACAGTGTTCAGCCCCAGCATTTT.

The CDR3 DNA sequence: TGTGCCAGTAGTATTTGGACTAACACCGGGGAGCTGTTTTTT. Translation gives CASSIWTNTGELFF. The chain is built from TRBV19 and TRBJ2-2, with a possible D match to TRBD2 (5 bases). Trimming took off 3 bases at V and 2 bases at J, with 7 bases between the two ends. Per germline, CDR1 LNHDA and CDR2 SQIVND (reference sequence). The CDR3 length is 14 residues.

The V gene is TRBV7-2, the J gene TRBJ1-1, with D maybe TRBD1 (5 bases). Germline loops: CDR1 SGHTA, CDR2 FQGNSA. Trimming took 1 base from V and 1 from J, leaving 16 bases between them. CDR3 length: 17 amino acids. The CDR3 spells CASSLVGAGLANTEAFF. Here the CDR3 DNA reads TGTGCCAGCAGCTTAGTAGGGGCGGGGCTTGCGAACACTGAAGCTTTCTTT.

With respect to this clone: A read error is the likely source, as a far larger clone sits one nucleotide away. V and J are TRBV7-9 and TRBJ2-7; D unresolved. The V gene lost 4 bases and the J gene lost 0 bases, with 4 bases spanning the gap. CDR1 and CDR2 from the germline V gene are SEHNR and FQNEAQ (reference sequence). This CDR3 contains 12 residues. The CDR3 nucleotides are TGTGCCAGCAGCTGGGACTCCTACGAGCAGTACTTC. Translating it yields CASSWDSYEQYF.

This clone has only one observation. This chain links TRBV4-1 with TRBJ2-3, with 8 nucleotides matching TRBD2. There are 16 residues in the CDR3. Germline assignment: CDR1 MGHRA and CDR2 YSYEKL. J gave up 4 bases and V 4 bases, and 10 bases lay outside the gene matches. CDR3 sequence reads: CASSLRSRGGADTQYF. In nucleotides, the CDR3 is TGCGCCAGCAGCCTACGATCTCGGGGGGGCGCAGATACGCAGTATTTT.

The chain carries TRBV5-6 and TRBJ2-1, with 7 nucleotides matching TRBD1. The J segment lost 5 bases and the V segment lost 2 bases, leaving 7 bases of the junction unmatched. CDR1 is SGHDT, CDR2 YYEEEE, per germline. CDR3 length: 15 amino acids. The CDR3 bases are TGTGCCAGCAGCTTACTCGACAGGGACCACAATGAGCAGTTCTTC. It is translated as CASSLLDRDHNEQFF.

The chain recombines TRBV5-1 with TRBJ2-5; the match to TRBD1 covers 7 bases. The V segment lost 3 bases and the J segment 0 bases; nucleotides outside the gene matches: 2. The CDR3 loop spans 14 amino acids. CDR1 is SGHRS and CDR2 is YFSETQ in the germline V gene. Here the CDR3 reads CASSSGQYQETQYF. CDR3 DNA: TGCGCCAGCAGCTCGGGACAGTACCAAGAGACCCAGTACTTC. The full variable domain, completed using reference TRBV5-1 and TRBJ2-5, is KAGVTQTPRYLIKTRGQQVTLSCSPISGHRSVSWYQQTPGQGLQFLFEYFSETQRNKGNFPGRFSGRQFSNSRSEMNVSTLELGDSALYLCASSSGQYQETQYFGPGTRLLVL.

This clone occurred once. V usage is TRBV4-1 and J usage is TRBJ2-4, with 8 bases aligning to TRBD2. The V segment lost 6 bases and the J segment 1 base; nucleotides outside the gene matches: 8. This CDR3 has 16 residues. Germline V lookup: CDR1 MGHRA, CDR2 YSYEKL. CDR3 sequence (DNA): TGCGCCAGCAGTTATAGCGGGGATTGGGCCAAAAACATTCAGTACTTC. This codes for CASSYSGDWAKNIQYF.

Note on this clone: This sample also contains other DNA sequences that code for the same CDR3. The V and J genes are TRBV18 and TRBJ1-1; TRBD1 matches 7 bases. Germline V gene data show CDR1 as KGHSH and CDR2 as LQKENI. The CDR3 extends over 15 amino acids. The J segment lost 2 bases and the V segment lost 3 bases, leaving 6 bases of the junction unmatched. The CDR3 here is CASSPLGQLNTEAFF. CDR3 in DNA: TGTGCCAGCTCACCCCTGGGACAGCTAAACACTGAAGCTTTCTTT.

A word on this clone: The junction and the germline gene differ at one end; a read error may be behind it. The rearrangement joins TRBV30 to TRBJ2-1, with D possibly called TRBD1 or TRBD2 (6 bases each). Germline V lookup: CDR1 GTSNPN, CDR2 SVGIG (reference sequence). This CDR3 spans 13 amino acids. CDR3 coding DNA: TGCGGTGGGGGGCGCAACTCCTACAATGAGCAGTTCTTC. Translation gives CGGGRNSYNEQFF.

CDR3 bases: TGTGCCAGCACCCTCAGACACGCGAACACTGAAGCTTTCTTT. It translates to CASTLRHANTEAFF. The chain couples TRBV6-1 to TRBJ1-1; D gene uncertain. Germline CDR1 and CDR2: MNHNS and SASEGT. V lost 7 bases to trimming and J lost 1 base, with 13 bases between them. The CDR3 covers 14 residues.